The next 5 T cell receptor delta chains were all read from a single sample in a study of γδ T cells in repeated Plasmodium falciparum infection. Bulk repertoires came from Vgamma9/Vdelta2+ or Vdelta2-negative gammadelta T cells flow-sorted from PBMC. TCRdb applied CATT to the multiplex PCR reads for clone calling. This table holds approximately 93,000 delta-chain clones, 0.75% to 1% found once. Sequencing input: gamma-delta T cells from blood. The origin of the receptors is a pool of human donors (malaria-infected and uninfected, not separated).

This clone was counted a few times. TCRdb records a much larger clone's protein for this DNA, with a difference at residue 8 that likely arises from a read error; the protein given is the translation of the DNA. V usage is TRDV2 and J usage is TRDJ4; 8 nucleotides match TRDD3. Matching the DNA to germline supplied the J gene, which TCRdb does not give. The germline gives CDR1 GEAIGNYY, CDR2 EKD. The CDR3 has 16 amino acids. The V gene end was trimmed by 1 base and the J gene end by 2 bases; junction bases not matched to a gene: 11. The CDR3 loop is CACDTKADGDTRPLIF. The CDR3, as DNA: TGTGCCTGTGACACAAAGGCTGACGGGGATACTAGACCCCTGATCTTT.

This clone was seen a handful of times. TCRdb's entry gives the protein of a much larger clone, which mismatches this DNA's translation at residue 3, likely from a read error; the protein reported here is translated from the DNA. This chain links TRDV1 with TRDJ1; TRDD3 aligns across 10 bases. V shed 11 bases and J 5 bases; nucleotides not matched to a gene: 17. The CDR3 has 16 residues. Germline V gives CDR1 TSWWSYY, CDR2 QGS. CDR3 bases: TGTGCTTTTACATTCCCGTACTGGGGGATCTCAGATAAACTCATCTTT. Amino acid sequence: CAFTFPYWGISDKLIF.

Concerning this clone: TCRdb attributes to this sequence the protein of a much larger clone, which differs from the DNA translation at residue 11; a read error is likely, and the protein displayed is translated from the DNA. The rearrangement links TRDV2 to TRDJ1, with 10 bases aligning to TRDD3. The J gene, absent from TCRdb, was called here by matching the DNA to germline. CDR3 size: 16 residues. V lost 2 bases to trimming and J lost 3 bases; unmatched junction nucleotides: 8. The germline V gene has CDR1 GEAIGNYY and CDR2 EKD. In DNA form, the CDR3 reads TGTGCCTGTGACAAACTGGGGGATGGTTACGCCGATAAACTCATCTTT. Its translation: CACDKLGDGYADKLIF.

This clone was seen a handful of times. This probably arose from a read error, given a far larger clone one base away. V is TRDV3 and J is TRDJ1; a weak D match, TRDD3 (6 bases). The J gene comes from matching the DNA to germline here; TCRdb lacks it. Germline V CDR1 and CDR2: TVYSNPD, GDNSRS (reference sequence). The CDR3 extends over 15 amino acids. Between the trimmed V and J ends, which lost 5 bases and 1 base, there was a span of 20 bases. The CDR3 is CARLSHWAPTDKLIF. Here the CDR3 DNA reads TGTGCCCGGTTGTCCCACTGGGCACCCACCGATAAACTCATCTTT.

As concerns this clone: A read error likely explains why the TCRdb protein, taken from a much larger clone, differs from this DNA's translation at residue 7; the protein shown is translated from the DNA. The J gene is TRDJ3, the V gene TRDV2; 11 nucleotides align to TRDD3. TCRdb is silent on the J gene; assignment here came from matching the DNA to germline. This CDR3 contains 23 residues. Germline V CDR1 and CDR2: GEAIGNYY, EKD. V gave up 0 bases and J gave up 0 bases; unmatched junction bases: 15. The CDR3 DNA is TGTGCCTGTGACACCGAGGATGGGGGATACGCATCCCGAAGCTCCTGGGACACCCGACAGATGTTTTTC. Translation gives CACDTEDGGYASRSSWDTRQMFF.